Each of the 28 T cell receptor beta chains below was sequenced from the same sample in a study of blood T cell repertoires in COVID-19. TCRdb's table, derived via immunoSEQ multiplex PCR, lists solely in-frame clones and lacks some. The sample holds fewer than 100,000 clones; about four fifths are singletons and the top ten take 8.5% to 14%. The material sequenced was peripheral blood. The receptors were sampled from a man in his forties or fifties with acute or convalescent COVID-19.

This clone was counted only a few times. The CDR3 DNA sequence: TGTGCCAGCAGCACCACTAGCGGGAGGTCCTACGAGCAGTACTTC. Its protein product is CASSTTSGRSYEQYF. The chain carries TRBV6-2 or TRBV6-3 and TRBJ2-7, with 12 bases lining up with TRBD2. Per germline, CDR1 MNHEY and CDR2 SVGEGT. The V gene end was trimmed by 6 bases and the J gene end by 1 base; junction bases not matched to a gene: 4. There are 15 residues in the CDR3.

Only one count was recorded for this clone. V gene TRBV5-1 combines with J gene TRBJ2-3, with 9 bases lining up with TRBD1. The J segment lost 5 bases and the V segment lost 2 bases, leaving 6 bases of the junction unmatched. CDR3 length: 15 amino acids. In germline, CDR1 is SGHRS, CDR2 YFSETQ. The CDR3 region is CASSFYRGLEDTQYF. Written as DNA, the CDR3 is TGCGCCAGCAGCTTCTACAGGGGGCTGGAAGATACGCAGTATTTT.

V and J are TRBV7-2 and TRBJ1-3; D possibly corresponds to TRBD1 (6 bases). CDR3 length: 15 amino acids. CDR1 and CDR2 (germline): SGHTA, FQGNSA. Between the trimmed V and J ends, which lost 5 bases and 2 bases, there was a span of 13 bases. For the CDR3, the DNA is TGTGCCAGCAGCCCTGGGGGCAGGGCTGGAAACACCATATATTTT. Translated: CASSPGGRAGNTIYF.

The V gene is TRBV19, the J gene TRBJ1-1, with 7 bases that match TRBD1. The germline V gene has CDR1 LNHDA and CDR2 SQIVND (reference sequence). Losses at the gene ends were 7 bases for V and 0 bases for J; bases not matched to a gene: 8. There are 15 residues in the CDR3. The CDR3 loop is CASIPEGAMNTEAFF. The DNA of the CDR3 is TGTGCCAGTATCCCGGAGGGGGCCATGAACACTGAAGCTTTCTTT.

This CDR3 is CASSLGTPTLEYF. DNA of the CDR3: TGTGCCAGCAGTTTAGGGACACCAACTCTGGAGTACTTC. V gene TRBV27 combines with J gene TRBJ2-7; maybe TRBD1 (6 bases). Germline CDR1 is MNHEY and CDR2 is SMNVEV (reference sequence). V lost 2 bases, J lost 11 bases, and 16 bases lay in between. The CDR3 totals 13 residues.

The chain links TRBV6-2 or TRBV6-3 to TRBJ1-3, with 10 bases identical to TRBD1. Unmatched junction bases numbered 8, after V lost 0 bases and J lost 0 bases. CDR1 and CDR2 (germline): MNHEY, SVGEGT. The CDR3 extends over 19 amino acids. CDR3 sequence: CASSYSLSGQGSSGNTIYF. As DNA, the CDR3 is TGTGCCAGCAGTTACTCTCTTTCGGGACAGGGGAGCTCTGGAAACACCATATATTTT.

J is TRBJ1-5 and V is TRBV9; 9 bases are a match to TRBD1. The germline V gene has CDR1 SGDLS and CDR2 YYNGEE. V shed 3 bases, J shed 1 base, and the junction held 2 bases outside the gene matches. The CDR3 sequence is 15 residues long. The CDR3 loop is CASSGGTGSNQPQHF. For the CDR3, the DNA is TGTGCCAGCAGCGGTGGGACAGGGAGCAATCAGCCCCAGCATTTT.

The gene calls are TRBV15 and TRBJ2-7; TRBD1 might be the D (5 bases). Trimming stripped 6 bases from V and 6 bases from J, with 15 bases between. Germline V gene lookup returns CDR1 LNHNV and CDR2 YYDKDF (reference sequence). The CDR3 sequence is 13 residues long. The CDR3 loop reads CATSGPMGREQYF. The CDR3 DNA reads TGTGCCACCAGTGGACCCATGGGGCGCGAGCAGTACTTC.

The rearrangement uses TRBV7-2 and TRBJ1-2, with 8 nucleotides matching TRBD1. With V trimmed by 2 bases and J by 6 bases, 5 bases remained unmatched. The CDR3 consists of 14 residues. Per germline, CDR1 SGHTA and CDR2 FQGNSA. In nucleotides, the CDR3 is TGTGCCAGCAGCTTAAGTGGACAGGGTAATGGCTACACCTTC. Translation gives CASSLSGQGNGYTF.

The genes are TRBV10-1 and TRBJ1-2, with a weak D call TRBD1 (6 bases). V lost 2 bases and J 6 bases, leaving 10 bases between the germline ends. This CDR3 is built from 13 residues. Germline V CDR1 and CDR2: WNHNN, SYGVQD (reference sequence). CDR3 nucleotides: TGCGCCAGCAGTGAGAACAGGGTAAATGGCTACACCTTC. It specifies CASSENRVNGYTF.

The J gene is TRBJ2-3, the V gene TRBV15; 7 bases match TRBD2. Looked up from germline, CDR1 is LNHNV and CDR2 is YYDKDF (reference sequence). V lost 5 bases to trimming and J lost 2 bases; unmatched junction nucleotides: 7. This CDR3 has 15 amino acids. The CDR3, as DNA: TGTGCCACCAGCCTGCGGGAGACTTACACAGATACGCAGTATTTT. Protein product: CATSLRETYTDTQYF.

This chain connects TRBV24-1 to TRBJ2-3, with 9 bases that match TRBD2. The V gene end was trimmed by 12 bases and the J gene end by 1 base; junction bases not matched to a gene: 16. CDR3 length: 17 amino acids. Germline V gene lookup returns CDR1 KGHDR and CDR2 SFDVKD. In nucleotides, the CDR3 is TGTGCCCCTAAGAGGACTAGCGTTGGGCGGCGCACAGATACGCAGTATTTT. Residues: CAPKRTSVGRRTDTQYF.

The chain has TRBV21-1 and TRBJ2-6; TRBD2 was called by the table and not checked on the DNA. TRBV21-1 is a pseudogene locus. The CDR3 sequence is 21 residues long. CDR3 loop: CASSKVWRAGGPDFWANVLTF. Here the CDR3 DNA reads TGTGCCAGCAGCAAAGTATGGCGAGCGGGAGGGCCGGATTTCTGGGCCAACGTCCTGACTTTC.

This clone is a singleton in its sample. The chain joins TRBV21-1 to TRBJ2-3; the table's D gene call, TRBD1, was not cross checked with the DNA. TRBV21-1 is labeled a pseudogene. The CDR3 contains 16 residues. In DNA, the CDR3 is TGTGCCAGCAGCAAAGGGGACAGGGGCCCCGCGGCGCAGAAGTATTTT. Amino acids: CASSKGDRGPAAQKYF.

The V call is TRBV13, the J call TRBJ2-5; weak D call: TRBD1 (6 bases). The V end was cut by 2 bases, the J end by 3 bases, with 16 bases between. The CDR3 covers 16 residues. Germline-derived CDR1 and CDR2 are PRHDT and FYEKMQ (reference sequence). CDR3 amino acids: CASSLWVGAGEETQYF. DNA for the CDR3: TGTGCCAGCAGCTTATGGGTCGGGGCAGGGGAAGAGACCCAGTACTTC.

The CDR3 here is CASSQDHAGAGGALGKLFF. The CDR3 DNA sequence: TGTGCCAGCAGCCAAGACCACGCGGGCGCCGGCGGGGCCCTAGGAAAACTGTTTTTT. The chain has TRBV4-2 and TRBJ1-4; D perhaps matches TRBD1 (5 bases). CDR3 length: 19 residues. Germline CDR1 reads LGHNA; CDR2 reads YNFKEQ. V was trimmed by 0 bases and J by 10 bases, leaving 27 bases between them.

This rearrangement joins TRBV10-2 to TRBJ1-5; D unresolved. Germline V gene lookup returns CDR1 WSHSY and CDR2 SAAADI. V dropped 0 bases and J dropped 4 bases, with 7 bases sitting between them. The CDR3 covers 14 residues. CDR3 sequence (DNA): TGCGCCAGCAGTGAGTCGGGCAGGAATCAGCCCCAGCATTTT. As protein: CASSESGRNQPQHF.

The CDR3: CASSLAARANTGELFF. Here the CDR3 DNA reads TGCGCCAGCAGCTTGGCCGCCAGGGCCAACACCGGGGAGCTGTTTTTT. The chain is built from TRBV5-1 and TRBJ2-2; maybe TRBD1 (5 bases). In germline, CDR1 is SGHRS, CDR2 YFSETQ. V was cut by 0 bases and J by 2 bases, with 11 bases left in between. The CDR3 runs to 16 residues.

The chain couples TRBV4-1 to TRBJ2-5, with TRBD1 matching 7 bases. V shed 0 bases, J shed 13 bases, and the junction held 5 bases outside the gene matches. Germline assignment: CDR1 MGHRA and CDR2 YSYEKL. The CDR3 contains 12 residues. The CDR3 spells CASSQETGNPYF. The CDR3 DNA reads TGCGCCAGCAGCCAAGAGACAGGGAATCCGTACTTC.

The J gene is TRBJ2-5, the V gene TRBV10-1; the match to TRBD2 covers 12 bases. The CDR3 has 16 amino acids. Germline V CDR1 and CDR2: WNHNN, SYGVQD (reference sequence). With V trimmed by 1 base and J by 4 bases, 4 bases remained unmatched. CDR3 sequence reads: CASSELTSGGAETQYF. The CDR3 region has the DNA TGCGCCAGCAGTGAGTTGACTAGCGGGGGTGCAGAGACCCAGTACTTC.

The table lists this clone with a count of one. CDR3 bases: TGCGCCAGCAGTTCTACAGGGGACACTGAAGCTTTCTTT. Protein: CASSSTGDTEAFF. V gene TRBV5-1 combines with J gene TRBJ1-1, with TRBD1 matching over 7 bases. V lost 5 bases and J lost 3; bases outside the gene matches: 4. The CDR3 is 13 amino acids. Per germline, CDR1 SGHRS and CDR2 YFSETQ.

The V gene is TRBV9, the J gene TRBJ1-2; no reliable D call. From germline, CDR1 is SGDLS and CDR2 YYNGEE. CDR3 length: 11 residues. Trimming removed 2 bases from V and 4 bases from J, with 3 bases in between. This CDR3 is CASSVRYGYTF. The CDR3 DNA sequence: TGTGCCAGCAGCGTTCGCTATGGCTACACCTTC.

J is TRBJ1-4 and V is TRBV19, with 8 positions matching TRBD1. Losses at the gene ends were 4 bases for V and 7 bases for J; bases not matched to a gene: 8. The CDR3 is 15 residues long. CDR1 and CDR2 (germline): LNHDA, SQIVND (reference sequence). The CDR3 sequence is CASSTDRGGGEKLFF. Here the CDR3 DNA reads TGTGCCAGTAGTACCGACAGGGGCGGCGGTGAAAAACTGTTTTTT. Full variable domain (missing parts from reference TRBV19 and TRBJ1-4): DGGITQSPKYLFRKEGQNVTLSCEQNLNHDAMYWYRQDPGQGLRLIYYSQIVNDFQKGDIAEGYSVSREKKESFPLTVTSAQKNPTAFYLCASSTDRGGGEKLFFGSGTQLSVL.

The V and J genes are TRBV19 and TRBJ2-7; 12 nucleotides line up with TRBD1. The CDR3 contains 13 residues. From germline, CDR1 is LNHDA and CDR2 SQIVND (reference sequence). After removal of 3 bases from V and 11 bases from J, the junction contained 5 bases not matched to a gene. For the CDR3, the DNA is TGTGCCAGTAGTATGGGGACAGGGGGCCTTAAGTACTTC. It encodes CASSMGTGGLKYF.

The CDR3 reads CASSPGQGWDSPLHF. The DNA of the CDR3 is TGTGCCAGCAGCCCAGGACAGGGATGGGATTCACCCCTCCACTTT. The chain is built from TRBV9 and TRBJ1-6, with TRBD1 identical over 8 bases. V lost 4 bases, J lost 8 bases, and 8 bases stayed unmatched. The CDR3 covers 15 residues. In germline, CDR1 is SGDLS, CDR2 YYNGEE.

CDR3 region: CASSMAGGNTEAFF. CDR3 nucleotide sequence: TGTGCCAGTAGTATGGCAGGGGGGAACACTGAAGCTTTCTTT. J is TRBJ1-1 and V is TRBV19, with TRBD1 matching 7 bases. The trim removed 3 bases at V and 1 base at J, leaving 2 bases unmatched. The CDR3 loop spans 14 amino acids. CDR1 and CDR2 from the germline V gene are LNHDA and SQIVND (reference sequence). Complete variable domain (other parts from reference TRBV19 and TRBJ1-1): DGGITQSPKYLFRKEGQNVTLSCEQNLNHDAMYWYRQDPGQGLRLIYYSQIVNDFQKGDIAEGYSVSREKKESFPLTVTSAQKNPTAFYLCASSMAGGNTEAFFGQGTRLTVV.

CDR3 bases: TGTGCCAGCAGTTTCGGGACACCGGACTACAATGAGCAGTTCTTC. Its translation is CASSFGTPDYNEQFF. V gene TRBV27 combines with J gene TRBJ2-1; the D gene is possibly TRBD1 (6 bases). Trimming removed 3 bases from V and 3 bases from J, with 12 bases in between. Germline V gives CDR1 MNHEY, CDR2 SMNVEV (reference sequence). The CDR3 runs 15 residues.

The CDR3 sequence is CASSVSISNEKLFF. CDR3 bases: TGTGCCAGCAGCGTAAGCATTTCTAATGAAAAACTGTTTTTT. The chain combines TRBV9 with TRBJ1-4, with no clear D. This CDR3 comprises 14 residues. Germline loops: CDR1 SGDLS, CDR2 YYNGEE. The V end lost 1 base, the J end lost 3 bases, and 7 bases lay between the germline ends.